This record concerns one T cell receptor beta chain sequence. What this receptor recognizes is not known. Qualities for individual bases were not recorded, and no much larger clone is one base off. The data were obtained in a study of cytomegalovirus exposure and HLA in healthy donors (TCRdb year 2017). For the study in its entirety: An earlier analysis of around 600 of the donors reported more than 250 Gb of sequence data and 117 million unique TCR beta sequences from roughly 200 million T cells. In a later analysis, previously published TCR beta repertoires from 550 to 750 donors were re-analyzed and high-resolution HLA genotyping was added so that TCR occurrence patterns could be studied. All discovery cohort repertoires had been generated on a single sequencing platform. Roughly 290 gigabases of sequencing data and around 80 million unique TCR sequences made up an early release that covered nearly 650 HLA-typed donors. Typing coverage varied by locus: 629-630 donors for A, B, C, DRB1 and DQB1; roughly 560 for DQA1; around 570 for DPA1; under 490 for DPB1. Alongside the repertoire data, information on donor age, sex, ethnicity and CMV serostatus was compiled. Rather than drawing on any new phenotypic data, the later analysis identified candidate immune exposures from TCR beta sequences and the way those sequences occurred across donors. Besides the first cohort of 500 to 700 subjects, a separate validation cohort made up of over 100 different subjects was used. Of the approximately 370 genotyped donors, roughly 80% were placed in the genetic ancestry cluster associated with self-reported Caucasian donors. The aim of the study was to test whether cataloging public T cell receptors could identify signatures of past pathogen exposure. The study combined high-throughput TCR immunosequencing, statistical association of individual TCRs with disease status, and machine learning to predict cytomegalovirus infection status. Using immunosequencing, the study profiled T cell repertoires from 666 subjects and related those repertoires to cytomegalovirus serostatus. In an earlier analysis of a few hundred of the donors, high-throughput TCR beta sequencing was used to judge whether each TCR beta V gene segment behaved as functional or pseudogenic. HLA typing covered class I and class II loci at four-digit resolution. In a later genetic analysis, genome-wide SNP genotypes for about 55% of the roughly 700 donors were used, and that subset was treated as a discovery cohort. Because of strong linkage in the cohort, roughly five DR-DQ haplotypes were treated as single units for association and clustering. Among under 450 genotyped donors of the cohort, an average of roughly 240,000 unique TCR beta nucleotide sequences were sequenced per donor, roughly 18% of them non-productive. General conclusions and limits of the study: The classifier was reported to diagnose cytomegalovirus status with high specificity and sensitivity in both the original and validation cohorts. In a later analysis, HLA-associated TCR beta chains were found to be more clonally expanded and to have lower generation probabilities than equally common non-associated chains. Several of the top co-occurrence clusters appeared to be linked to parvovirus B19, influenza, CMV and Epstein-Barr virus, according to a later analysis. A further reported finding was that TCR beta sequences accurately predicted the HLA-A and HLA-B alleles for most subjects in the first cohort. Correlated functional status among segregating V segments might reflect linkage disequilibrium, but an unknown experimental factor could not be ruled out. In a later analysis, the rate of TCR association differed among HLA loci, with DRB1 alleles having the most associated TCRs and HLA-C alleles having the fewest. Because counts were too low, some 17 rarely observed V segments, including chromosome 9 orphons, were left out of the earlier analysis of 500 to 750 of the donors. Most CMV-associated TCR beta chains appeared to be HLA-restricted in a later analysis, and the HLA associations seemed to be driven largely by CMV exposure. Most TCR sequences were seen in very few donors, while some public TCRs were found in many individuals. HLA typing was unavailable for some donors at each locus, so association tests used only the typed subset. The study listed 164 TCR beta chains as associated with cytomegalovirus. Only TCR beta chains were sequenced in this cohort, and the absence of alpha or paired-chain data limited detectable features. Compared with the 666-donor mean, donors in an Asian-associated ancestry cluster had fewer N-insertions in productive TCRs, according to a later genetic analysis. The sequencing pipeline was judged likely to have produced a cluster of highly shared sequence variants as a technical artifact. Immune exposure information for the cohort was limited to CMV serostatus. Three of the identified cytomegalovirus-associated TCR beta chains were confirmed in vitro to be specific for cytomegalovirus antigens. The authors suggested that the approach could potentially be extended to other disease states and immunological phenotypes. In an earlier analysis of over 550 of the donors, most TCR beta V segments were observed in productive rearrangements about 87% or about 30% of the time, broadly matching IMGT annotations. At a false discovery rate of 0.05, a later analysis linked about 17,000 TCR beta sequences to specific HLA alleles. Strong co-occurrence of HLA alleles, especially DR and DQ, made assigning TCR associations to individual alleles difficult. Roughly uniform sequencing depth across donors was assumed in presence/absence analyses, although this assumption may not hold. In a later genetic analysis, a missense DCLRE1C variant was associated with V-gene and J-gene trimming of TCR beta chains, and the association was replicated in an independent cohort. Some IMGT-functional V segments, including TRBV6-2 and TRBV6-3, could not be distinguished by the 87-base-pair reads and were therefore excluded.

The CDR3, cysteine through phenylalanine, is 13 amino acids long. This entry keeps only the CDR3 DNA: 39 bases, framed from base 1. CDR1 is given as WNHNN and CDR2 as SYGVQD, both from the germline V gene (reference sequence). Trimming removed 6 bases from V and 4 bases from J; the gene matches leave 4 bases unexplained. The cohort consisted of 600 to 750 healthy bone marrow donors. At the time of sampling, all cohort members were nominally healthy, though unrecorded immune exposures were likely present. The donor was CMV seronegative and belonged to the group of around 350 seronegative cohort members. Every donor gave a peripheral blood sample, and the peripheral blood mononuclear cells from that sample were used for TCR beta sequencing. Genomic DNA extraction from the blood cell samples was performed with the Qiagen DNeasy Blood Extraction Kit. Library method: the immunoSEQ multiplex PCR assay. The multiplex PCR relied on a mix of 60 forward primers for TCR Vbeta segments and 13 reverse primers for TCR Jbeta segments. Amplification of the CDR3 region of rearranged TCR beta genes was performed with a multiplex PCR assay on genomic DNA. The amplified TCR beta libraries were sequenced on the Illumina HiSeq System as 87-base-pair reads. Concerning the study's data processing: In a later analysis, approximately 74 million unique TCR beta chains were counted across the approximately 640 repertoires, and roughly 11 million of these chains were shared by at least two donors. Raw reads were error-corrected and collapsed into unique sequences by a nearest-neighbor algorithm in which closely related sequences were merged to remove PCR and sequencing errors. CDR3 sequences were aligned to IMGT reference sequences to assign V, D and J gene segments. For a sequence to be retained, a match of at least six nucleotides was required to both a V gene segment and a J gene segment. Rearrangements were classified as productive when the CDR3 lacked stop codons and remained in frame with V and J, and all other rearrangements were classified as non-productive. Following IMGT convention, CDR3 was defined as the stretch from the second conserved V-encoded cysteine to the conserved J-encoded phenylalanine. The earlier analysis of approximately 590 of the donors excluded any sequence lacking an unambiguous match to a single V gene segment. In an earlier analysis of about 590 of the donors, a V segment was called functional when productive rearrangements were above 56.7%, and segregating when the standard deviation between donors exceeded 5%. A statistical classification framework was built to diagnose cytomegalovirus status from the catalog of TCR beta chain sequences. V and J gene assignment, in a later analysis, came from comparing TCR nucleotide sequences with IMGT/GENE-DB human TR gene sequences. In a later analysis, CDR3 sequences and most-parsimonious VDJ recombination scenarios were assigned using the TCRdist pipeline. A later analysis defined each TCR beta chain by its CDR3 amino acid sequence plus V-gene family, and excluded reads lacking a unique V-gene family. As a way to deal with suspected cross-contamination and a sequencing artifact, a later analysis dropped roughly 620 nucleotide sequences that were highly shared and had low generation probability. In a later analysis, a clonal expansion index for each public chain was calculated from normalized within-repertoire ranks of inferred template counts. In a later analysis, generation probabilities were computed using a VDJ recombination model fitted to out-of-frame rearrangements, and the results were checked against IGoR. A later analysis scored TCR-TCR, TCR-HLA and TCR-CMV co-occurrence with hypergeometric tests, applying a repertoire-size bias correction to TCR pairs. A later analysis estimated false discovery rates by permuting HLA or CMV assignments 20 times. In a later analysis, co-occurring TCRs were grouped using DBSCAN, with TCRdist sequence similarity added in when clustering inside HLA-allele-positive subsets. Repertoires with fewer than 30,000 or more than 120,000 public chains were left out of co-occurrence clustering, as were four to six repertoires with anomalous nucleotide sharing. This immuneACCESS table, as held by TCRdb, lists in-frame sequences with V and J called but not all clones. Of the missing ones, under half trace to an unresolved V gene in checked studies; the others have no known cause. V, J and clone size are those of that table, while D and trimming were read from the DNA. The sample table holds roughly 130,000 clones, of which roughly 80% were seen once. The top ten hold 1% of the sample.

The sequence joins TRBV10-1 to TRBJ1-2; 8 middle bases align to TRBD1. Sequenced input: PBMCs. The receptor was derived from a man aged 35 to 55 in good health and CMV-seronegative. The DNA reads as follows: TGCGCCAGCAGAGGGACAGGACTCTATGGCTACACCTTC. The translation is CASRGTGLYGYTF.